This T cell receptor (beta chain) originates from a study of T cell responses to AZD1222 COVID-19 vaccine. The overall study: Pooling was applied to second doses at about 4 or about 12 weeks. Study-wide findings and caveats: Donors in the cohort were predominantly white British and more often female, and clonal diversity was possibly underestimated. Among AZD1222 vaccinees, only 5 to 7 were seropositive at baseline. Regions 160-218 and 743-854 held dominance among vaccine-associated CD4 TCRs, which spanned spike.

Using immunoSEQ multiplex PCR, the repertoire was profiled, and TCRdb retains in-frame clones only, with some absent. The sample lists about 110,000 clones; 85% to 90% were seen once. Germline CDR1 SGDLS, CDR2 YYNGEE. V shed 4 bases and J 3 bases; nucleotides not matched to a gene: 5. This CDR3 comprises 15 residues. This clone was found a few times. The antigen remains undetermined. The sequencing used peripheral blood, collected on day 0 of AZD1222 vaccination. The origin of this receptor is an adult in good health. The chain recombines TRBV9 with TRBJ1-2, with 11 bases identical to TRBD1. The CDR3 DNA follows: TGTGCCAGCAGCCTTGGACAGGGGGCTCACTATGGCTACACCTTC. Translating it yields CASSLGQGAHYGYTF.